The next 6 T cell receptor beta chains were all read from a single sample in a study of T cells in Graves' hyperthyroidism and ophthalmopathy. RNA transcripts served as the template for amplifying TCR beta CDR3 regions. An initial round of RT-PCR targeting the TCR CDR3 relied on the HTBI primer set. TCRdb reprocessed the multiplex PCR reads via MiXCR and lists one record per CDR3 protein. The sample lists roughly 500,000 distinct CDR3 sequences, about 20% occurring once. The specimen was blood. The receptor source for this set is a woman in her 70s with Graves' ophthalmopathy.

The V call is TRBV28, the J call TRBJ2-7; 10 bases fit TRBD2. CDR1 and CDR2 from the germline V gene are MDHEN and SYDVKM. V dropped 2 bases and J dropped 9; count of bases not matched to a gene: 10. This CDR3 contains 15 residues. The CDR3 DNA is TGTGCCAGCAGTTTAGGGCTAGCGGGAGAGGGAGGGCAGTACTTC. Encoded protein: CASSLGLAGEGGQYF.

The chain employs TRBV12-3 or TRBV12-4 and TRBJ1-1; D possibly corresponds to TRBD1 (5 bases). The CDR3 length is 15 residues. V was shortened by 1 base and J by 5 bases, with 14 bases between the two germline ends. CDR3 amino acids: CASSLDQGPGTEAFF. In DNA form, the CDR3 reads TGTGCCAGCAGTTTAGATCAGGGTCCGGGGACTGAAGCTTTCTTT.

The rearrangement joins TRBV20-1 to TRBJ2-3, with D possibly matching TRBD2 (6 bases). Germline-derived CDR1 and CDR2 are DFQATT and SNEGSKA (reference sequence). V was cut by 2 bases and J by 6 bases, with 15 bases left in between. The CDR3 spans 14 residues. CDR3 sequence: CSARSGRDGDTQYF. Written as DNA, the CDR3 is TGCAGTGCTAGATCGGGGCGGGACGGGGATACGCAGTATTTT.

V gene TRBV20-1 combines with J gene TRBJ2-1, with TRBD1 matching 7 bases. Germline CDR1 and CDR2: DFQATT and SNEGSKA (reference sequence). Trimming cost V 1 base and J 9 bases; bases outside gene matches: 6. This CDR3 has 13 amino acids. The CDR3 is CSARVNRGSEQFF. The CDR3, as DNA: TGCAGTGCTAGAGTTAACAGGGGAAGTGAGCAGTTCTTC.

The sample holds many counts of this clonotype. The V call is TRBV3-1, the J call TRBJ2-1; no clear D. The CDR3 extends over 15 amino acids. Germline V CDR1 and CDR2: LGHDT, YNNKEL (reference sequence). V lost 3 bases and J lost 4, with 13 bases in between. The CDR3 spells CASSHLGYQYNEQFF. CDR3 sequence (DNA): TGTGCCAGCAGCCACCTCGGGTACCAATACAATGAGCAGTTCTTC.

This clonotype was seen a few times. This chain links TRBV20-1 with TRBJ1-1, with 9 bases fitting TRBD1. This CDR3 comprises 14 residues. Looked up from germline, CDR1 is DFQATT and CDR2 is SNEGSKA (reference sequence). J gave up 1 base and V 6 bases, and 6 bases lay outside the gene matches. CDR3 in amino acids: CSATGGAPNTEAFF. The CDR3, as DNA: TGCAGTGCAACAGGGGGCGCCCCGAACACTGAAGCTTTCTTT.